A selection of T cell receptor beta chains follows, all from one sample in a study of OX40 agonist ivuxolimab in advanced cancers. This table comes from immunoSEQ multiplex PCR, and its TCRdb copy is limited to in-frame clones, with some not included. Here the sample spans 77,000 or so clones, roughly 80% being singletons. The sample consisted of CD4+ or CD8+ T cells sorted from blood, taken in a trial of the OX40 agonist ivuxolimab. The source of these receptors is an adult with an advanced solid tumor such as melanoma, head and neck, liver or kidney cancer. CDR3s include the opening cysteine and the closing phenylalanine or tryptophan. Fields, in order: clone size, D gene, V gene, J gene, CDR3 DNA, CDR3 protein. A D gene is named only where the DNA matches it firmly. Clone size is shown for a subset of rows, as once, few, many or a class of expanded clone.

abundance: .; d_gene: .; v_gene: TRBV18; j_gene: TRBJ1-1; CDR3nt: TGTGCCAGCTCACCATACGAGATAGTTCGGACTGAAGCTTTCTTT; CDR3aa: CASSPYEIVRTEAFF
abundance: .; d_gene: .; v_gene: TRBV7-9; j_gene: TRBJ1-4; CDR3nt: TGTGCCAGCAGCCGAGTCCCGGGGGCGACTAATGAAAAACTGTTTTTT; CDR3aa: CASSRVPGATNEKLFF
abundance: few; d_gene: .; v_gene: TRBV5-1; j_gene: TRBJ1-1; CDR3nt: TGCGCCAGCAGCTTGTGGGGCGGGGGGACTGAAGCTTTCTTT; CDR3aa: CASSLWGGGTEAFF
abundance: .; d_gene: .; v_gene: TRBV30; j_gene: TRBJ1-6; CDR3nt: TGTGCCTGGAGCCCCTCGGTTAATTCACCCCTCCACTTT; CDR3aa: CAWSPSVNSPLHF
abundance: .; d_gene: .; v_gene: TRBV4-1; j_gene: TRBJ2-2; CDR3nt: TGCGCCAGCAGCCAAGGGGCAAGCCCCACCGGGGAGCTGTTTTTT; CDR3aa: CASSQGASPTGELFF
abundance: .; d_gene: .; v_gene: TRBV7-2; j_gene: TRBJ2-2; CDR3nt: TGTGCCAGCAGCTTCTCTCTAGCGAACGCCGGGGAGCTGTTTTTT; CDR3aa: CASSFSLANAGELFF
abundance: .; d_gene: .; v_gene: TRBV7-8; j_gene: TRBJ2-5; CDR3nt: TGTGCCAGCAGCCTTGGTTGGGGGGGGCGGGAGACCCAGTACTTC; CDR3aa: CASSLGWGGRETQYF
abundance: once; d_gene: .; v_gene: TRBV4-3; j_gene: TRBJ2-6; CDR3nt: TGCGCCAGCAGCCAAGAAAGCGGCTCTGGGGCCAACGTCCTGACTTTC; CDR3aa: CASSQESGSGANVLTF
abundance: many; d_gene: .; v_gene: TRBV5-1; j_gene: TRBJ2-3; CDR3nt: TGCGCCAGCAGCGCACTCACAGATACGCAGTATTTT; CDR3aa: CASSALTDTQYF
abundance: .; d_gene: TRBD1; v_gene: TRBV19; j_gene: TRBJ1-5; CDR3nt: TGTGCCAGTAGTGGACAGGGGGAATCTCAGCCCCAGCATTTT; CDR3aa: CASSGQGESQPQHF
abundance: .; d_gene: TRBD1; v_gene: TRBV5-4; j_gene: TRBJ1-1; CDR3nt: TGTGCCAGCAGCTTGGGTGGACAGGCGAACACTGAAGCTTTCTTT; CDR3aa: CASSLGGQANTEAFF
abundance: .; d_gene: .; v_gene: TRBV4-3; j_gene: TRBJ2-3; CDR3nt: TGCGCCAGCAGCCCCCACCCGCTGGGCACAGATACGCAGTATTTT; CDR3aa: CASSPHPLGTDTQYF
abundance: medium-sized; d_gene: .; v_gene: TRBV6-6; j_gene: TRBJ1-2; CDR3nt: TGTGCCAGCAGACACGGTGGTCACCTCGACTATGGCTACACCTTC; CDR3aa: CASRHGGHLDYGYTF
abundance: .; d_gene: .; v_gene: TRBV5-1; j_gene: TRBJ2-2; CDR3nt: TGCGCCAGCAGCTTTTTACCAGGGGCCCCCGGGGAGCTGTTTTTT; CDR3aa: CASSFLPGAPGELFF
abundance: .; d_gene: .; v_gene: TRBV5-6; j_gene: TRBJ2-7; CDR3nt: TGTGCCAGCAGCCCGCGGGGTCGCTACGAGCAGTACTTC; CDR3aa: CASSPRGRYEQYF
abundance: .; d_gene: .; v_gene: TRBV15; j_gene: TRBJ2-1; CDR3nt: TGTGCCACCGACGCGAGAAGAGGGACACAACACTACAATGAGCAGTTCTTC; CDR3aa: CATDARRGTQHYNEQFF
abundance: few; d_gene: .; v_gene: TRBV6-5; j_gene: TRBJ1-5; CDR3nt: TGTGCCAGCAGCTACGCCCCGGGCAGCAATCAGCCCCAGCATTTT; CDR3aa: CASSYAPGSNQPQHF
abundance: .; d_gene: .; v_gene: TRBV5-8; j_gene: TRBJ1-1; CDR3nt: TGTGCCAGCAGCCCAGGGACCAACACTGAAGCTTTCTTT; CDR3aa: CASSPGTNTEAFF
abundance: .; d_gene: .; v_gene: TRBV7-2; j_gene: TRBJ2-7; CDR3nt: TGTGCCAGCAGCTCAACCTGGTCCTACGAGCAGTACTTC; CDR3aa: CASSSTWSYEQYF
abundance: .; d_gene: TRBD2; v_gene: TRBV5-1; j_gene: TRBJ2-3; CDR3nt: TGCGCCAGCAGCTTGGTAGCAGCGGGGAGCACAGATACGCAGTATTTT; CDR3aa: CASSLVAAGSTDTQYF
abundance: .; d_gene: .; v_gene: TRBV14; j_gene: TRBJ1-2; CDR3nt: TGTGCCAGCAGCCAATCAGGGTTTGGCTACACCTTC; CDR3aa: CASSQSGFGYTF
abundance: .; d_gene: .; v_gene: TRBV15; j_gene: TRBJ2-3; CDR3nt: TGTGCCACCAGCAGAGATAAGCAGCCTACAGATACGCAGTATTTT; CDR3aa: CATSRDKQPTDTQYF
abundance: .; d_gene: .; v_gene: TRBV18; j_gene: TRBJ1-2; CDR3nt: TGTGCCAGCTCACCGATGGAGGGTCGGATGGATGGCTACACCTTC; CDR3aa: CASSPMEGRMDGYTF
abundance: once; d_gene: .; v_gene: TRBV1; j_gene: TRBJ1-4; CDR3nt: TGCACCAGCAGCCAAGAACCGGGACAGGGGTCTACTAATGAAAAACTGTTTTTT; CDR3aa: CTSSQEPGQGSTNEKLFF
abundance: .; d_gene: TRBD2; v_gene: TRBV6-1; j_gene: TRBJ2-3; CDR3nt: TGTGCCAGCAGTGAAGCGCTAGCGGGGCCAGATACGCAGTATTTT; CDR3aa: CASSEALAGPDTQYF
abundance: .; d_gene: .; v_gene: TRBV20-1; j_gene: TRBJ1-2; CDR3nt: TGCAGTGCTAGCTCCGACTATGGCTACACCTTC; CDR3aa: CSASSDYGYTF
abundance: .; d_gene: .; v_gene: TRBV2; j_gene: TRBJ2-5; CDR3nt: TGTGCCAGCAGCCGCCCTAGCCGGGAGACCCAGTACTTC; CDR3aa: CASSRPSRETQYF
abundance: .; d_gene: TRBD1; v_gene: TRBV6-1; j_gene: TRBJ1-2; CDR3nt: TGTGCCAGCAGGGGACAGGGAGACGCTAACTATGGCTACACCTTC; CDR3aa: CASRGQGDANYGYTF
abundance: medium-sized; d_gene: .; v_gene: TRBV29-1; j_gene: TRBJ1-5; CDR3nt: TGCAGCGTCCGGGACAATCACAATCAGCCCCAGCATTTT; CDR3aa: CSVRDNHNQPQHF
abundance: .; d_gene: TRBD1; v_gene: TRBV18; j_gene: TRBJ1-6; CDR3nt: TGTGCCAGCTCACCGACAGGGGGCGGGTCACCCCTCCACTTT; CDR3aa: CASSPTGGGSPLHF
abundance: .; d_gene: .; v_gene: TRBV5-1; j_gene: TRBJ2-5; CDR3nt: TGCGCCAGCAGCTTGGGTCGGGGGATGAATCAAGAGACCCAGTACTTC; CDR3aa: CASSLGRGMNQETQYF
abundance: .; d_gene: .; v_gene: TRBV27; j_gene: TRBJ2-1; CDR3nt: TGTGCCAGCAGTGATCACACACAAGGGCCTCGGGGCTCCTACAATGAGCAGTTCTTC; CDR3aa: CASSDHTQGPRGSYNEQFF
abundance: .; d_gene: .; v_gene: TRBV29-1; j_gene: TRBJ2-7; CDR3nt: TGCAGCGTGGTCGCCGAGGCCCACGAGCAGTACTTC; CDR3aa: CSVVAEAHEQYF
abundance: .; d_gene: TRBD1; v_gene: TRBV5-1; j_gene: TRBJ2-1; CDR3nt: TGCGCCAGCAGCCGGCGACAGGGGCTGGTGGACAATGAGCAGTTCTTC; CDR3aa: CASSRRQGLVDNEQFF
abundance: .; d_gene: .; v_gene: TRBV11-2; j_gene: TRBJ2-1; CDR3nt: TGTGCCAGCAGCTTACAGGGGTATGAGCAGTTCTTC; CDR3aa: CASSLQGYEQFF
abundance: .; d_gene: TRBD1; v_gene: TRBV18; j_gene: TRBJ2-2; CDR3nt: TGTGCCAGCTCGCCACAATTCAGGACAGGGACCGGGGAGCTGTTTTTT; CDR3aa: CASSPQFRTGTGELFF
abundance: .; d_gene: TRBD1; v_gene: TRBV4-3; j_gene: TRBJ1-6; CDR3nt: TGCGCCAGCAGCCAGGAAGACAGGGCGGAAGGTTCACCCCTCCACTTT; CDR3aa: CASSQEDRAEGSPLHF
abundance: .; d_gene: .; v_gene: TRBV4-2; j_gene: TRBJ2-5; CDR3nt: TGTGCCAGCAGCTTAAACCGGGGCCCCGAGGAGACCCAGTACTTC; CDR3aa: CASSLNRGPEETQYF
abundance: .; d_gene: TRBD2; v_gene: TRBV19; j_gene: TRBJ2-3; CDR3nt: TGTGCCAGTAGTATATCTAGCGGGGGGTCAGGGAGGACAGATACGCAGTATTTT; CDR3aa: CASSISSGGSGRTDTQYF
abundance: .; d_gene: TRBD1; v_gene: TRBV11-1; j_gene: TRBJ1-1; CDR3nt: TGTGCCAGCAGCTGGTCTGGACAGGGGGAAACTGAAGCTTTCTTT; CDR3aa: CASSWSGQGETEAFF
abundance: .; d_gene: .; v_gene: TRBV7-8; j_gene: TRBJ1-1; CDR3nt: TGTGCCAGCAGCTCACGGGACGCCCCGGACACTGAAGCTTTCTTT; CDR3aa: CASSSRDAPDTEAFF
abundance: .; d_gene: TRBD1; v_gene: TRBV14; j_gene: TRBJ2-5; CDR3nt: TGTGCCAGCAGCCAATTCAGGGGGCGCGGAGAGACCCAGTACTTC; CDR3aa: CASSQFRGRGETQYF
abundance: .; d_gene: .; v_gene: TRBV2; j_gene: TRBJ1-2; CDR3nt: TGTGCCAGCAGTCATCAGGGCGGGTACTATGGCTACACCTTC; CDR3aa: CASSHQGGYYGYTF
abundance: once; d_gene: .; v_gene: TRBV18; j_gene: TRBJ1-2; CDR3nt: TGTGCCAGCTCACCACCGGACAGATCGGGCTACACCTTC; CDR3aa: CASSPPDRSGYTF
abundance: .; d_gene: TRBD2; v_gene: TRBV4-1; j_gene: TRBJ2-7; CDR3nt: TGCGCCAGCAGCCAAGATTCGGTGCGGACTAGCGGAGGCTACGAGCAGTACTTC; CDR3aa: CASSQDSVRTSGGYEQYF
abundance: .; d_gene: .; v_gene: TRBV2; j_gene: TRBJ1-1; CDR3nt: TGTGCCAGCAGAGCGGACATGACTGAAGCTTTCTTT; CDR3aa: CASRADMTEAFF
abundance: .; d_gene: TRBD2; v_gene: TRBV7-9; j_gene: TRBJ2-1; CDR3nt: TGTGCCAGCAGCCGCAGGACTAGCGGGAGAGTCAATGAGCAGTTCTTC; CDR3aa: CASSRRTSGRVNEQFF
abundance: .; d_gene: .; v_gene: TRBV5-5; j_gene: TRBJ2-5; CDR3nt: TGTGCCAGCAGCTTAATTTCAGAGACCCAGTACTTC; CDR3aa: CASSLISETQYF
abundance: .; d_gene: TRBD1; v_gene: TRBV7-9; j_gene: TRBJ1-5; CDR3nt: TGTGCCAGCAGCTTCTCACAGGGGCTCAATCAGCCCCAGCATTTT; CDR3aa: CASSFSQGLNQPQHF
abundance: few; d_gene: .; v_gene: TRBV6-4; j_gene: TRBJ2-1; CDR3nt: TGTGCCAGCAGTGAGGACAGCTCCTACAATGAGCAGTTCTTC; CDR3aa: CASSEDSSYNEQFF
abundance: .; d_gene: TRBD1; v_gene: TRBV5-1; j_gene: TRBJ2-2; CDR3nt: TGCGCCAGCAGCTTTGGACAGGGAAGGGGGGCCACCGGGGAGCTGTTTTTT; CDR3aa: CASSFGQGRGATGELFF
abundance: .; d_gene: .; v_gene: TRBV6-5; j_gene: TRBJ1-1; CDR3nt: TGTGCCAGCAGTTACGACAGGGAAGCTTTCTTT; CDR3aa: CASSYDREAFF
abundance: .; d_gene: TRBD2; v_gene: TRBV11-2; j_gene: TRBJ2-3; CDR3nt: TGTGCCAGCAGCTTAGGGGCTAGCGGGGGTTGGGATACGCAGTATTTT; CDR3aa: CASSLGASGGWDTQYF
abundance: few; d_gene: .; v_gene: TRBV4-2; j_gene: TRBJ2-1; CDR3nt: TGTGCCAGCAGCCAAGCGGGTCGGATCTCCTACAATGAGCAGTTCTTC; CDR3aa: CASSQAGRISYNEQFF
abundance: .; d_gene: .; v_gene: TRBV9; j_gene: TRBJ2-7; CDR3nt: TGTGCCAGCAGCAATCTATACGAGCAGTACTTC; CDR3aa: CASSNLYEQYF
abundance: .; d_gene: .; v_gene: TRBV5-1; j_gene: TRBJ2-2; CDR3nt: TGCGCCAGCAGCGGGAACACCGGGGAGCTGTTTTTT; CDR3aa: CASSGNTGELFF
abundance: .; d_gene: TRBD1; v_gene: TRBV12-5; j_gene: TRBJ2-5; CDR3nt: TGTGCTAGTGGTTTGAATTTAGCAGGGGGCGAGACCCAGTACTTC; CDR3aa: CASGLNLAGGETQYF
abundance: .; d_gene: .; v_gene: TRBV5-1; j_gene: TRBJ1-4; CDR3nt: TGCGCCAGCAGATTATTCCAAGGAAATGAAAAACTGTTTTTT; CDR3aa: CASRLFQGNEKLFF
abundance: .; d_gene: TRBD2; v_gene: TRBV28; j_gene: TRBJ2-1; CDR3nt: TGTGCCAGCAGTTGGTTGCGGGGGGATCGGTATGAGCAGTTCTTC; CDR3aa: CASSWLRGDRYEQFF